This T cell receptor (beta chain) is from a study of T cell repertoires in cytomegalovirus infection. About this clonotype itself: Its antigen is not known.

The study, taken as a whole, reports: Summed frequency of public TCR beta families distinguished CMV carriers with the relevant HLA. Across the ex vivo response, the dominant clonotypes were HLA-C-restricted CMV-specific TCR beta clonotypes.

Germline CDR1 reads MDHEN; CDR2 reads SYDVKM. The CDR3 totals 14 residues. The junction had 5 bases not matched to a gene; V was cut back by 3 bases and J by 7 bases. TCRdb reprocessed the reads with MiXCR, giving one entry per CDR3 protein. Here the sample spans some 500,000 distinct CDR3 sequences, approximately 40% being singletons. The receptor was derived from a human donor in good health (CMV status not recorded). Some clones in this sample may be carry-over from other donors' samples. V usage is TRBV28 and J usage is TRBJ1-5, with 8 bases aligning to TRBD1. The input for sequencing was cultured PBMCs, taken from culture after CMV antigen stimulation. This CDR3 is CASSFRTGNQPQHF. The CDR3 region has the DNA TGTGCCAGCAGTTTCCGGACAGGGAACCAGCCCCAGCATTTT.